The rows below give T cell receptor beta chains drawn from one sample of a study of T cell responses to AZD1222 COVID-19 vaccine. Sequenced by immunoSEQ multiplex PCR; TCRdb stores in-frame clones only, minus some. The profile shows 100,000 or so clones, over 75% of them singletons. The material was peripheral blood, obtained on day 0 of AZD1222 vaccination. The receptors here all came from an adult in good health. The CDR3 runs from the conserved cysteine through the conserved F or W. The D gene is left open where the match is weak. Part of the rows lack a size; the others show once, few, many or a class for expanded clones.

>NA|TRBJ2-7|NA|TRBV6-1
TGTGCCAGCAGTGAGGTACTGGTCTACGAGCAGTACTTC
CASSEVLVYEQYF
>TRBD2|TRBJ2-7|NA|TRBV5-1
TGCGCCAGCAGCTTGGCTGCGGGAGGGCCTTCCTACGAGCAGTACTTC
CASSLAAGGPSYEQYF
>NA|TRBJ2-1|NA|TRBV9
TGTGCCAGCAGCCCCCGGCGCCAAAGGGATGAGCAGTTCTTC
CASSPRRQRDEQFF
>NA|TRBJ1-1|NA|TRBV5-3
TGTGCCAGAAGCTCAAAACCGCAGGGAAGGAACACTGAAGCTTTCTTT
CARSSKPQGRNTEAFF
>NA|TRBJ2-2|NA|TRBV7-2
TGTGCCAGCAGCTTAGTAGGGGTGGCTGCGGACACCGGGGAGCTGTTTTTT
CASSLVGVAADTGELFF
>NA|TRBJ1-1|NA|TRBV15
TGTGCCACCAGCAGAGTGGCTGTAAACACTGAAGCTTTCTTT
CATSRVAVNTEAFF
>TRBD1|TRBJ2-7|NA|TRBV2
TGTGCCAGCAGTGAAAGAGGGGGCAGCTACGAGCAGTACTTC
CASSERGGSYEQYF
>NA|TRBJ1-1|NA|TRBV5-5
TGTGCCAGCCGAAGACAGTTGAACACTGAAGCTTTCTTT
CASRRQLNTEAFF
>TRBD1|TRBJ2-2|NA|TRBV28
TGTGCCAGCAGTCCAATCGAGACAGGGCTGAACACCGGGGAGCTGTTTTTT
CASSPIETGLNTGELFF
>NA|TRBJ1-5|NA|TRBV5-5
TGTGCCAGCAGCCAGTCAGTTAATCAGCCCCAGCATTTT
CASSQSVNQPQHF
>NA|TRBJ1-3|few|TRBV20-1
TGCAGTGCTAGTCCTAGGCTCTCTGGAAACACCATATATTTT
CSASPRLSGNTIYF
>NA|TRBJ1-2|once|TRBV4-3
TGCGCCAGCAGCCAAGTGAGGGACAACTATGGCTACACCTTC
CASSQVRDNYGYTF
>TRBD2|TRBJ2-5|NA|TRBV3-1/TRBV3-2
TGTGCCAGCAGCCAAGTACCTGTCAGCGGGGGGAAAGAGACCCAGTACTTC
CASSQVPVSGGKETQYF
>NA|TRBJ1-2|once|TRBV10-3
TGTGCCATCAGTGATGGTAGAGGGGACTATGGCTACACCTTC
CAISDGRGDYGYTF
>NA|TRBJ2-7|NA|TRBV6-1
TGTGCCAGCAGTGAACGTCCACCTCCTTATTCCTACGAGCAGTACTTC
CASSERPPPYSYEQYF
>NA|TRBJ1-1|NA|TRBV10-2
TGCGCCAGCAGTGAGTCCCGATGGGGGACGAACACTGAAGCTTTCTTT
CASSESRWGTNTEAFF
>TRBD2|TRBJ2-7|NA|TRBV11-2
TGTGCCAGCATCCTCCTAGGGACTAGCGGGAGGCTGTACGAGCAGTACTTC
CASILLGTSGRLYEQYF
>NA|TRBJ1-3|NA|TRBV4-1
TGCGCCAGCAGCCAAGAATCTACCAACTCTGGAAACACCATATATTTT
CASSQESTNSGNTIYF
>NA|TRBJ2-3|NA|TRBV19
TGTGCCAGTAGCTGGTCACGGAGAACTAGCACAGATACGCAGTATTTT
CASSWSRRTSTDTQYF
>NA|TRBJ1-3|NA|TRBV27
TGTGCCAGCAGTTTAGGGGGCCCGGGAAACACCATATATTTT
CASSLGGPGNTIYF
>NA|TRBJ1-2|NA|TRBV5-1
TGCGCCAGCAGCTTGGATCAGGGCGGGTACAATGGCTACACCTTC
CASSLDQGGYNGYTF
>TRBD1|TRBJ2-1|NA|TRBV18
TGTGCCAGCTCACTCCTCCCGGGACAGGGGGCTTTAAATGAGCAGTTCTTC
CASSLLPGQGALNEQFF
>NA|TRBJ2-7|NA|TRBV3-1/TRBV3-2
TGTGCCAGCAGCCAAGACCGCCGTCTCCTTCCGAGGCCTGGATTCTCCTACGAGCAGTACTTC
CASSQDRRLLPRPGFSYEQYF
>NA|TRBJ2-7|NA|TRBV2
TGTGCCAGCAGTGAGGACTGGGACTGGAGCTCCTACGAGCAGTACTTC
CASSEDWDWSSYEQYF
>TRBD1|TRBJ1-5|NA|TRBV15
TGTGCCACCAGCAGAGGGGACAGTGACAATCAGCCCCAGCATTTT
CATSRGDSDNQPQHF
>TRBD1|TRBJ1-3|NA|TRBV4-1
TGCGCCAGCAGCCCCAGAAGGGGGCAAGGAAACACCATATATTTT
CASSPRRGQGNTIYF
>NA|TRBJ2-3|NA|TRBV7-2
TGTGCCAGCAGCTTAGTCGGGCGGAGTACAGATACGCAGTATTTT
CASSLVGRSTDTQYF
>TRBD1|TRBJ1-1|NA|TRBV25-1
TGTGCCAGCACCGGGACAGGGGTGGTAAAAGCTTTCTTT
CASTGTGVVKAFF
>NA|TRBJ1-2|once|TRBV5-8
TGTGCCAGCAGCTTGGTGGGCGGGGATGGCTACACCTTC
CASSLVGGDGYTF
>NA|TRBJ1-2|NA|TRBV7-8
TGTGCCAGCAGCTTAGACATGGGGGCGCCTAACTATGGCTACACCTTC
CASSLDMGAPNYGYTF
>TRBD2|TRBJ2-2|NA|TRBV27
TGTGCCAGCAGTTTAGGGGGACTAGCAGAATACACCGGGGAGCTGTTTTTT
CASSLGGLAEYTGELFF